Listed below are T cell receptor beta chains from one sample, sequenced in a study of blood T cell repertoires in COVID-19. Using immunoSEQ multiplex PCR, the repertoire was profiled, and TCRdb retains in-frame clones only, with some absent. The sample has hundreds of thousands of clones, around nine tenths seen once. The sequenced sample consisted of peripheral blood. These receptors were taken from a man in his forties with acute or convalescent COVID-19. Both conserved end residues are part of each CDR3. The D gene is left open where the match is weak. Clone size is not always given. Where it is, it says once, few, many or a class for expanded clones.

clone size	J gene	V gene	D gene	CDR3 protein	CDR3 DNA
.	TRBJ1-2	TRBV6-5	.	CATGFGGPWGYTF	TGTGCCACCGGCTTTGGCGGCCCGTGGGGCTACACCTTC
.	TRBJ1-5	TRBV12-3/TRBV12-4	TRBD1	CASRGQGAQPQHF	TGTGCCAGCAGGGGACAGGGAGCCCAGCCCCAGCATTTT
.	TRBJ1-1	TRBV21-1	.	CASPIIGGGNTEAFF	TGTGCCAGCCCAATTATCGGGGGGGGGAACACTGAAGCTTTCTTT
.	TRBJ1-5	TRBV19	TRBD1	CASSMTGGGSNQPQHF	TGTGCCAGTAGTATGACAGGGGGCGGCAGCAATCAGCCCCAGCATTTT
.	TRBJ1-1	TRBV10-3	.	CAISAEILTEAFF	TGTGCCATCAGCGCGGAAATTTTAACTGAAGCTTTCTTT
.	TRBJ1-5	TRBV6-2/TRBV6-3	.	CASSYRGGSNQPQHF	TGTGCCAGCAGTTACAGGGGGGGAAGCAATCAGCCCCAGCATTTT
.	TRBJ1-4	TRBV7-9	.	CASSLDLSSNEKLFF	TGTGCCAGCAGCTTAGATTTGAGTTCTAATGAAAAACTGTTTTTT
.	TRBJ1-2	TRBV5-1	.	CASSPGHGAFGNYGYTF	TGCGCCAGCAGCCCGGGACACGGGGCGTTCGGGAACTATGGCTACACCTTC
.	TRBJ1-4	TRBV15	.	CATSRLMAHEKLFF	TGTGCCACCAGCAGACTGATGGCCCATGAAAAACTGTTTTTT
.	TRBJ2-5	TRBV6-5	.	CASSYGTGETQYF	TGTGCCAGCAGTTACGGTACAGGAGAGACCCAGTACTTC
.	TRBJ1-4	TRBV4-1	.	CASSLTTAIATNEKLFF	TGCGCCAGCAGCTTAACGACAGCTATAGCAACTAATGAAAAACTGTTTTTT
once	TRBJ1-2	TRBV30	TRBD1	CAWSEGTGRNYGYTF	TGTGCCTGGAGTGAGGGGACAGGGAGGAACTATGGCTACACCTTC
.	TRBJ2-2	TRBV10-2	.	CASREKGTLLTGELFF	TGCGCCAGCAGGGAAAAAGGGACTTTACTCACCGGGGAGCTGTTTTTT
.	TRBJ2-3	TRBV5-1	TRBD1	CASSLQGATDTQYF	TGCGCCAGCAGCTTGCAGGGGGCAACAGATACGCAGTATTTT
.	TRBJ1-3	TRBV7-9	.	CASSSISGPRLGGTIYF	TGTGCCAGCAGCTCCATATCGGGGCCGCGGTTGGGGGGCACCATATATTTT
.	TRBJ1-4	TRBV9	TRBD1	CASSVTGTGLEKLFF	TGTGCCAGCAGCGTCACCGGGACAGGGCTTGAAAAACTGTTTTTT
.	TRBJ1-3	TRBV24-1	.	CATSDIRQPDTIYF	TGTGCCACCAGTGATATCCGACAGCCGGACACCATATATTTT
.	TRBJ2-1	TRBV19	.	CASSFRQSSYNEQFF	TGTGCCAGTAGTTTCAGACAGTCCTCCTACAATGAGCAGTTCTTC
.	TRBJ2-7	TRBV19	TRBD1	CASSFPGTGLSEQYF	TGTGCCAGTAGTTTCCCCGGGACAGGGTTGTCCGAGCAGTACTTC
.	TRBJ2-3	TRBV24-1	TRBD1	CATSDQGGRSADTQYF	TGTGCCACCAGTGACCAAGGGGGCAGAAGCGCAGATACGCAGTATTTT
.	TRBJ1-5	TRBV10-2	.	CASSYGGDQPQHF	TGCGCCAGCAGTTATGGGGGGGATCAGCCCCAGCATTTT
.	TRBJ2-1	TRBV11-1	TRBD1	CASSLEGALDEQFF	TGTGCCAGCAGCTTAGAGGGGGCCCTGGATGAGCAGTTCTTC
.	TRBJ1-1	TRBV6-5	.	CASRIGMGSTEAFF	TGTGCCAGCAGAATCGGGATGGGGAGCACTGAAGCTTTCTTT
.	TRBJ1-3	TRBV7-6	.	CASSQRGSGNTIYF	TGTGCCAGCAGCCAACGGGGATCGGGAAACACCATATATTTT
.	TRBJ1-6	TRBV11-2	.	CASSVSDSPLHF	TGTGCCAGCAGCGTCAGTGATTCACCCCTCCACTTT
.	TRBJ1-1	TRBV30	TRBD1	CAWSLTGGRTEAFF	TGTGCCTGGAGTCTCACAGGGGGCCGAACTGAAGCTTTCTTT
few	TRBJ1-4	TRBV4-1	.	CASSQEQLGREKLFF	TGCGCCAGCAGCCAAGAACAGCTTGGGAGGGAAAAACTGTTTTTT
.	TRBJ2-1	TRBV6-6	TRBD2	CASSYPGLAHNEQFF	TGTGCCAGCAGTTACCCGGGACTAGCACACAATGAGCAGTTCTTC
once	TRBJ2-2	TRBV10-3	.	CAISDRGEVGELFF	TGTGCCATCAGTGACAGGGGGGAGGTCGGGGAGCTGTTTTTT
.	TRBJ2-2	TRBV7-9	.	CASSHDSGELFF	TGTGCCAGCAGCCATGACAGTGGGGAGCTGTTTTTT
.	TRBJ1-5	TRBV6-1	.	CASSESGVQPQHF	TGTGCCAGCAGTGAGTCAGGGGTGCAGCCCCAGCATTTT
once	TRBJ2-3	TRBV7-9	TRBD2	CASSLAPGGRRDTQYF	TGTGCCAGCAGCTTAGCGCCGGGGGGGCGAAGGGATACGCAGTATTTT
.	TRBJ2-1	TRBV3-1/TRBV3-2	.	CASSPSQQGNSGNEQFF	TGTGCCAGCAGCCCCAGCCAACAGGGAAATTCGGGCAATGAGCAGTTCTTC
.	TRBJ1-1	TRBV4-2	TRBD1	CASSPGTDEAFF	TGTGCCAGCAGCCCCGGGACAGACGAAGCTTTCTTT
once	TRBJ2-3	TRBV4-1	TRBD2	CASSQGLAGASSTDTQYF	TGCGCCAGCAGCCAAGGCCTAGCGGGGGCCTCTAGCACAGATACGCAGTATTTT
once	TRBJ1-1	TRBV5-1	.	CASSLGGAAEAFF	TGCGCCAGCAGCTTGGGCGGGGCCGCTGAAGCTTTCTTT
.	TRBJ1-2	TRBV27	.	CASGAGRSGYTF	TGTGCCAGCGGAGCGGGTCGGTCTGGCTACACCTTC
.	TRBJ1-6	TRBV2	TRBD1	CASSEGQQGVIDNSPLHF	TGTGCCAGCAGTGAGGGCCAACAGGGGGTTATCGATAATTCACCCCTCCACTTT
once	TRBJ1-1	TRBV5-1	.	CASSLYRDGNTEAFF	TGCGCCAGCAGCCTATACAGGGATGGGAACACTGAAGCTTTCTTT
.	TRBJ1-1	TRBV10-1	TRBD1	CASQGAKNTEAFF	TGCGCCAGCCAGGGGGCTAAGAACACTGAAGCTTTCTTT
.	TRBJ1-6	TRBV3-1/TRBV3-2	TRBD1	CASSQSPGQGLPLHF	TGTGCCAGCAGCCAGTCGCCGGGACAGGGGTTACCCCTCCACTTT
.	TRBJ2-3	TRBV6-1	TRBD1	CASSERTGGTDTQYF	TGTGCCAGCAGTGAACGGACAGGGGGGACAGATACGCAGTATTTT